The sequence of this TCR beta chain was determined in a study of monozygotic twins with cystic fibrosis. Across the study: With about 16 PCR cycles, barcoded libraries came from around 2.9 micrograms of fragmented DNA.

TCRdb's table, derived via immunoSEQ multiplex PCR, lists solely in-frame clones and lacks some. The table records around 11,000 clones, over 95% of them present only once. With 5 bases clipped from V and 2 bases from J, the junction kept 5 bases outside the gene matches. There are 14 residues in the CDR3. Germline V gene sequence: CDR1 SGHTA, CDR2 FQGTGA. Points on this clone: Its antigen is as yet unknown.

Study-level findings and limits: Nucleotide-identical clonotype sharing was significantly higher within monozygotic CF twin pairs than between unrelated CF individuals. In 13 of 16 pairs, V gene usage was closest to the co-twin's.

This TCR derives from a boy younger than 18 with cystic fibrosis. Material for sequencing was blood. V usage is TRBV7-3 and J usage is TRBJ2-7; 8 bases line up with TRBD1. CDR3 region: CASSPTGGTYEQYF. The CDR3 DNA sequence: TGTGCCAGCAGCCCTACAGGGGGGACCTACGAGCAGTACTTC.